This record concerns one TCR beta chain sequence. Its antigen is currently unknown. The germline gene is not matched at one end of the junction; a read error may be the cause. This entry comes from a study of T cell responses to AZD1222 COVID-19 vaccine. Data came from immunoSEQ multiplex PCR; TCRdb stores just in-frame clones and leaves some out. The sample has about 28,000 clones, around 90% seen once. Study-wide results and caveats: Close to half of all spike-specific TCRs reportedly target regions of the variants that are unmutated. The study identified only six AZD1222 recipients as seropositive at baseline. CD4 TCRs covered the whole spike, strongest at regions 160-218 and 743-854. Once two AZD1222 doses were given, Spike-specific TCR breadth and depth went up.

The specimen was peripheral blood, collected on day 0 of AZD1222 vaccination. The TCR was taken from an adult in good health.

The chain's CDR3 is CASSLIAGDEQYF. For the CDR3, the DNA is TGTGCTAGCAGCCTAATAGCGGGAGACGAGCAGTACTTC. The J gene is TRBJ2-7, the V gene TRBV7-7; 9 bases map to TRBD2. Germline V CDR1 and CDR2: SSHAT, FNYEAQ (reference sequence). This CDR3 is 13 amino acids long.